Below, 25 T cell receptor beta chains from the same sample are listed, as sequenced in a study of cytomegalovirus exposure and HLA in healthy donors. PCR used 60 Vbeta primers and 13 Jbeta primers. Produced via immunoSEQ multiplex PCR; TCRdb's table is partial and in-frame only. The repertoire holds under 150,000 clones, 60% to 85% seen once, with approximately 3.1% in the top ten. Sequencing was done on a sample of PBMCs. Source of these receptors: a man aged 25 to 45 in good health and CMV-seronegative.

The genes are TRBV5-1 and TRBJ2-1, with 15 bases lining up with TRBD2. There are 16 residues in the CDR3. Germline V gives CDR1 SGHRS, CDR2 YFSETQ. Unmatched junction bases numbered 6, after V lost 4 bases and J lost 7 bases. For the CDR3, the DNA is TGCGCCAGCAGCCTGGACGGACTAGCGGGGGGGAATGAGCAGTTCTTC. Its protein is CASSLDGLAGGNEQFF.

This chain links TRBV7-9 with TRBJ2-7, with D maybe TRBD2 (6 bases). V gave up 5 bases and J gave up 3 bases, with 8 bases separating them. Germline V gives CDR1 SEHNR, CDR2 FQNEAQ (reference sequence). The CDR3 spans 12 residues. The CDR3 reads CASSPEGYEQYF. The CDR3 DNA follows: TGTGCCAGCAGCCCGGAGGGCTACGAGCAGTACTTC.

The J gene is TRBJ2-1, the V gene TRBV4-1; possible D gene TRBD2, 5 bases. This CDR3 comprises 18 residues. Germline V lookup: CDR1 MGHRA, CDR2 YSYEKL. Trimming removed 2 bases from V and 4 bases from J, with 21 bases in between. The CDR3, as DNA: TGCGCCAGCAGCCAAACAAGCCTGGAGGTCCTGGGATACAATGAGCAGTTCTTC. Translating gives CASSQTSLEVLGYNEQFF.

The chain combines TRBV6-5 with TRBJ2-7; 7 bases are shared with TRBD1. The CDR3 is 16 amino acids. The V and J ends lost 2 bases and 3 bases, in that order; junction bases with no gene match: 10. Germline lookup yields CDR1 MNHEY and CDR2 SVGAGI. The CDR3 loop is CASSYGLGQNIYEQYF. CDR3 DNA sequence: TGTGCCAGCAGTTACGGACTGGGACAGAACATCTACGAGCAGTACTTC.

The chain uses TRBV7-2 and TRBJ2-5; 8 bases agree with TRBD1. The CDR3 extends over 15 amino acids. Looked up from germline, CDR1 is SGHTA and CDR2 is FQGNSA. Trimming cost V 3 bases and J 5 bases; bases outside gene matches: 8. CDR3 loop: CASSLAGGAGETQYF. The CDR3 DNA reads TGTGCCAGCAGCTTGGCAGGGGGCGCGGGGGAGACCCAGTACTTC.

As regards this clone: An end of the junction does not agree with germline; a read error may underlie this. The chain recombines TRBV6-5 with TRBJ2-5, with D possibly TRBD2 on 6 matching bases. The CDR3 covers 15 residues. Germline CDR1 is MNHEY and CDR2 is SVGAGI. CDR3 protein: CASSSGAGPQQTQYF. CDR3 DNA: TGTGCCAGCAGTTCCGGAGCGGGCCCCCAACAGACCCAGTACTTC.

This chain uses TRBV15 with TRBJ2-6, with TRBD1 as a possible D gene (5 bases). This CDR3 comprises 15 residues. CDR1 LNHNV and CDR2 YYDKDF come from the germline V gene (reference sequence). Trimming stripped 4 bases from V and 4 bases from J, with 11 bases between. CDR3 region: CATSTQGGGANVLTF. The DNA of the CDR3 is TGTGCCACCAGCACCCAGGGTGGAGGGGCCAACGTCCTGACTTTC.

V is TRBV5-1 and J is TRBJ2-3; 11 nucleotides match TRBD2. CDR1 SGHRS and CDR2 YFSETQ come from the germline V gene. CDR3 size: 15 residues. V lost 4 bases and J lost 1; bases outside the gene matches: 2. CDR3 protein: CASSKGLAGTDTQYF. The CDR3 DNA reads TGCGCCAGCAGCAAGGGACTAGCGGGCACAGATACGCAGTATTTT.

The rearrangement links TRBV28 to TRBJ2-1, with a weak D call TRBD1 (5 bases). Per germline, CDR1 MDHEN and CDR2 SYDVKM. The ends were cut back, 2 bases at V and 7 bases at J, with 12 bases in the middle. This CDR3 region has 14 residues. In DNA, the CDR3 is TGTGCCAGCAGTTTACAGGGCATGGGGAATGAGCAGTTCTTC. Translating it yields CASSLQGMGNEQFF.

J is TRBJ2-1 and V is TRBV5-4; unclear D gene. The CDR3 has 11 amino acids. V was clipped by 4 bases and J by 8 bases, with 7 bases between them. Germline V gene data show CDR1 as SGHNT and CDR2 as YYREEE (reference sequence). The CDR3 is CASSNADEQFF. Written as DNA, the CDR3 is TGTGCCAGCAGCAACGCGGATGAGCAGTTCTTC.

The chain joins TRBV15 to TRBJ1-2; tentatively, D is TRBD1 (5 bases). CDR3 size: 15 residues. V dropped 6 bases and J dropped 8 bases, with 22 bases sitting between them. The germline V gene has CDR1 LNHNV and CDR2 YYDKDF (reference sequence). Written as DNA, the CDR3 is TGTGCCACCAGATTTGGGGGAGGGGTAGTTTACGGCTACACCTTC. The encoded protein is CATRFGGGVVYGYTF.

The CDR3 sequence: CASSYSAFNQPQHF. The CDR3 bases are TGTGCCAGCAGTTACTCGGCCTTCAATCAGCCCCAGCATTTT. The chain employs TRBV6-5 and TRBJ1-5; no firm D call. The V gene lost 0 bases and the J gene lost 3 bases, with 6 bases spanning the gap. The length of the CDR3 is 14 residues. Germline V gene data show CDR1 as MNHEY and CDR2 as SVGAGI.

The J gene is TRBJ1-2, the V gene TRBV29-1, with D possibly matching TRBD1 (6 bases). CDR3 size: 14 residues. CDR1 and CDR2 from the germline V gene are SQVTM and ANQGSEA. V gave up 7 bases and J gave up 0 bases, with 15 bases separating them. In DNA form, the CDR3 reads TGCAGCGCCCAAGGGGACACTACTAACTATGGCTACACCTTC. This gives the protein CSAQGDTTNYGYTF. The full variable domain, in which reference TRBV29-1 and TRBJ1-2 provide the parts outside the CDR3, is SAVISQKPSRDICQRGTSLTIQCQVDSQVTMMFWYRQQPGQSLTLIATANQGSEATYESGFVIDKFPISRPNLTFSTLTVSNMSPEDSSIYLCSAQGDTTNYGYTFGSGTRLTVV.

This chain joins TRBV28 and TRBJ1-2; no reliable D call. Trimming stripped 2 bases from V and 8 bases from J, with 15 bases between. This CDR3 region has 14 residues. Germline V gene sequence: CDR1 MDHEN, CDR2 SYDVKM. The CDR3 nucleotides are TGTGCCAGCAGTTTACCCACCCGAAGCGACGGCTACACCTTC. It is translated as CASSLPTRSDGYTF.

The sample holds one count of this clone. The chain recombines TRBV7-2 with TRBJ1-4; D call uncertain. V lost 2 bases and J lost 3, with 13 bases in between. From germline, CDR1 is SGHTA and CDR2 FQGNSA. This CDR3 spans 16 amino acids. The CDR3 reads CASSLFRAAPNEKLFF. The CDR3 nucleotides read TGTGCCAGCAGCTTATTCCGTGCAGCGCCTAATGAAAAACTGTTTTTT. Full variable domain (rest looked up from reference TRBV7-2 and TRBJ1-4): GAGVSQSPSNKVTEKGKDVELRCDPISGHTALYWYRQSLGQGLEFLIYFQGNSAPDKSGLPSDRFSAERTGGSVSTLTIQRTQQEDSAVYLCASSLFRAAPNEKLFFGSGTQLSVL.

The CDR3 DNA is TGTGCCAGCAGCTTAGTTAGCAGGGCGGAGCAGCCCCAGCATTTT. This codes for CASSLVSRAEQPQHF. This chain links TRBV7-8 with TRBJ1-5; D perhaps matches TRBD1 (5 bases). Trimming cost V 1 base and J 7 bases, with 14 bases left between them. The CDR3 is 15 amino acids. CDR1 and CDR2 from the germline V gene are SGHVS and FQNEAQ.

V is TRBV25-1 and J is TRBJ1-4, with a possible D match to TRBD1 (6 bases). Germline V gene data show CDR1 as MGHDK and CDR2 as SYGVNS. Trimming stripped 5 bases from V and 8 bases from J, with 12 bases between. The length of the CDR3 is 13 residues. The CDR3, as DNA: TGTGCCAGCAGTATCCAGGGGTGGGAAAAACTGTTTTTT. This codes for CASSIQGWEKLFF. Based on the CDR3 plus reference TRBV25-1 and TRBJ1-4, the full variable domain is EADIYQTPRYLVIGTGKKITLECSQTMGHDKMYWYQQDPGMELHLIHYSYGVNSTEKGDLSSESTVSRIRTEHFPLTLESARPSHTSQYLCASSIQGWEKLFFGSGTQLSVL.

The chain combines TRBV18 with TRBJ2-7, with 7 bases fitting TRBD2. V was clipped by 0 bases and J by 7 bases; unmatched bases: 12. CDR3 length equals 16 residues. Per germline, CDR1 KGHSH and CDR2 LQKENI. As DNA, the CDR3 is TGTGCCAGCTCACCACCTCGGGGAGCGGGACCCTCAGAGCAGTACTTC. It encodes CASSPPRGAGPSEQYF.

The chain is built from TRBV14 and TRBJ2-3; no firm D call. The CDR3 has 16 residues. The germline V and J ends were trimmed by 1 base and 1 base, with 12 bases remaining between them. CDR1 SGHDN and CDR2 FVKESK come from the germline V gene. The CDR3 here is CASSQGFRSRTDTQYF. DNA of the CDR3: TGTGCCAGCAGCCAAGGTTTCAGGTCTCGCACAGATACGCAGTATTTT.

The table lists this clone with a few counts. The chain employs TRBV18 and TRBJ2-7; tentative D call: TRBD1 (5 bases). The CDR3 is 16 residues long. Germline CDR1 reads KGHSH; CDR2 reads LQKENI. V lost 1 base and J 6 bases, leaving 19 bases between the germline ends. The DNA for the CDR3 is TGTGCCAGCTCACCACGAAGAGACAGTAGATCGGTCGAGCAGTACTTC. It specifies CASSPRRDSRSVEQYF.

The chain couples TRBV6-6 to TRBJ2-7; D possibly corresponds to TRBD1 (6 bases). Germline assignment: CDR1 MNHNY and CDR2 SVGAGI (reference sequence). CDR3 size: 13 residues. Trimming stripped 9 bases from V and 4 bases from J, with 16 bases between. The CDR3 DNA reads as TGTGCCAGACCCAGGGGAATACGGTACGAGCAGTACTTC. This codes for CARPRGIRYEQYF.

This clone was observed a handful of times. This chain uses TRBV9 with TRBJ2-1; 10 nucleotides match TRBD1. The V gene's germline CDR1 is SGDLS and CDR2 YYNGEE. This CDR3 has 16 amino acids. Trimming cost V 0 bases and J 5 bases; bases outside gene matches: 5. The CDR3 is CASSVDPGQGNNEQFF. Here the CDR3 DNA reads TGTGCCAGCAGCGTAGACCCGGGACAGGGGAACAATGAGCAGTTCTTC.

The chain combines TRBV6-5 with TRBJ2-7; D may be TRBD1 (6 bases). V was cut by 6 bases and J by 4 bases, with 19 bases left in between. Germline-derived CDR1 and CDR2 are MNHEY and SVGAGI. The length of the CDR3 is 15 residues. CDR3 region: CASRRDTAGNYEQYF. The DNA for the CDR3 is TGTGCCAGCAGGAGGGACACCGCTGGGAATTACGAGCAGTACTTC.

The chain has TRBV6-5 and TRBJ1-1; a possible D gene is TRBD1 (6 bases). CDR3 length: 14 residues. Germline assignment: CDR1 MNHEY and CDR2 SVGAGI. The V gene lost 4 bases and the J gene lost 5 bases, with 14 bases spanning the gap. In nucleotides, the CDR3 is TGTGCCAGCAGTTCTCCCAGGGGAAGGACTGAAGCTTTCTTT. Its translation is CASSSPRGRTEAFF.

The CDR3 region is CSVRADRESGYTF. CDR3 in DNA: TGCAGCGTACGAGCAGACAGGGAAAGTGGCTACACCTTC. The chain is built from TRBV29-1 and TRBJ1-2, with TRBD1 matching over 7 bases. The CDR3 sequence is 13 residues long. CDR1 SQVTM and CDR2 ANQGSEA come from the germline V gene. Germline trimming cut 6 bases from V and 7 bases from J; bases unmatched to any gene: 11.